The entry below describes one T cell receptor beta chain. This sample is part of a study of cytomegalovirus exposure and HLA in healthy donors. PCR involved 60 Vbeta and 13 Jbeta primers. Sequenced by immunoSEQ multiplex PCR; TCRdb stores in-frame clones only, minus some. The sample comprises approximately 120,000 clones, 81% of which are singletons, and under 4.5% rests with the top ten. CDR1 SGHDT and CDR2 YYEEEE come from the germline V gene. V was clipped by 4 bases and J by 7 bases, with 20 bases between them. The CDR3 sequence is 15 residues long. This receptor was identified in a man aged 18-30 years in good health and CMV-seropositive. The chain carries TRBV5-6 and TRBJ1-1; possibly TRBD1 for D (5 bases). Sequencing was done on a sample of PBMCs. The CDR3 spells CASSRDGRSGVEAFF. The CDR3 bases are TGTGCCAGCAGCCGGGACGGAAGGTCGGGGGTTGAAGCTTTCTTT.